These 24 T cell receptor beta chains came from one sample sequenced in a study of regulatory T cells in long-lasting Graves disease. Building of the TCR beta libraries involved iRepertoire HTBI primers and Arm-PCR of CDR3 regions. TCRdb reprocessed the multiplex PCR reads with MiXCR, giving one entry per CDR3 protein. The sample contains around 340,000 distinct CDR3 sequences, roughly a fifth of which appear only once. Time point here: persistent/refractory GD, antithyroid drugs over 5 years with positive TRAb. PBMC RNA was the source of the TCR library. Sequences were derived from peripheral blood mononuclear cells (PBMCs), sampled when the disease was refractory, from a patient treated with antithyroid drugs. These receptor sequences come from a female donor with Graves disease.

V and J are TRBV5-8 and TRBJ1-1; no clear D. Per germline, CDR1 SGHTS and CDR2 YDEGEE. Trimming took 6 bases from V and 3 from J, leaving 24 bases between them. The CDR3 extends over 17 amino acids. As DNA, the CDR3 is TGTGCCAGCATCATTGTGATCAATCCCTTGTGGGACACTGAAGCTTTCTTT. Translating gives CASIIVINPLWDTEAFF. Based on the CDR3 plus reference TRBV5-8 and TRBJ1-1, the full variable domain is EAGVTQSPTHLIKTRGQQATLRCSPISGHTSVYWYQQALGLGLQFLLWYDEGEERNRGNFPPRFSGRQFPNYSSELNVNALELEDSALYLCASIIVINPLWDTEAFFGQGTRLTVV.

A remark on this clonotype: The junction does not match germline at one end; this may be a read error. V and J are TRBV27 and TRBJ1-6; perhaps TRBD1 as D (6 bases). CDR1 and CDR2 from the germline V gene are MNHEY and SMNVEV (reference sequence). This CDR3 has 14 amino acids. In DNA form, the CDR3 reads TGTGCCGGCAGCCGCACAGGGTCCGGTTGGCCCCTCCACTTT. This gives the protein CAGSRTGSGWPLHF.

The sample holds many counts of this clonotype. J is TRBJ2-7 and V is TRBV29-1; perhaps TRBD1 as D (6 bases). V was trimmed by 7 bases and J by 7 bases, leaving 20 bases between them. CDR1 SQVTM and CDR2 ANQGSEA come from the germline V gene. The CDR3 loop spans 13 amino acids. The CDR3 loop reads CSAWDTKGIEQYF. The CDR3 DNA is TGCAGCGCGTGGGACACCAAAGGGATTGAGCAGTACTTC.

This clonotype was counted at least ten times. This chain joins TRBV12-3 or TRBV12-4 and TRBJ2-5, with D perhaps assigned TRBD1 or TRBD2 (6 bases each). V lost 7 bases and J 2 bases, leaving 14 bases between the germline ends. This CDR3 contains 14 residues. The CDR3 region is CASTLRGRQETQYF. As DNA, the CDR3 is TGTGCCAGCACCCTACGGGGGCGGCAAGAGACCCAGTACTTC.

The table lists this clonotype with many counts. V gene TRBV5-1 combines with J gene TRBJ1-1; D not certain. V lost 0 bases to trimming and J lost 5 bases, with 11 bases between them. CDR1 is SGHRS, CDR2 YFSETQ, per germline. The CDR3 consists of 14 residues. Here the CDR3 DNA reads TGCGCCAGCAGCTTGGAAGGCACGACGACTGAAGCTTTCTTT. Amino acids: CASSLEGTTTEAFF.

This clonotype was detected ten times or more. The gene calls are TRBV6-1 and TRBJ2-7; 7 bases are a match to TRBD1. The CDR3 runs 14 residues. The J segment lost 4 bases and the V segment lost 0 bases, leaving 3 bases of the junction unmatched. In germline, CDR1 is MNHNS, CDR2 SASEGT. CDR3 nucleotides: TGTGCCAGCAGTGAAGCAGGGACAGAATACGAGCAGTACTTC. This translates into CASSEAGTEYEQYF.

The chain carries TRBV12-3 or TRBV12-4 and TRBJ2-5, with TRBD2 as a possible D gene (6 bases). The CDR3 is 15 residues long. Trimming removed 4 bases at V and 4 bases at J, with 16 bases between. The CDR3 reads CASSSVGTSGETQYF. CDR3 sequence (DNA): TGTGCCAGCAGTTCCGTCGGGACTTCTGGAGAGACCCAGTACTTC.

This clonotype was seen more than once but under ten times. The chain is built from TRBV6-1 and TRBJ2-2, with 7 positions matching TRBD1. This CDR3 has 14 residues. CDR1 is MNHNS and CDR2 is SASEGT in the germline V gene. The trim removed 10 bases at V and 6 bases at J, leaving 11 bases unmatched. CDR3 sequence (DNA): TGTGCCACCAGAAGGGACAGCAGCGCCGGGGAGCTGTTTTTT. Translating it yields CATRRDSSAGELFF.

This clonotype was picked up many times. The chain combines TRBV18 with TRBJ2-5; tentatively, D is TRBD1 (5 bases). The V end lost 3 bases, the J end lost 5 bases, and 28 bases lay between the germline ends. This CDR3 has 19 residues. The germline gives CDR1 KGHSH, CDR2 LQKENI. The CDR3 bases are TGTGCCAGCTCACCGACAAGAGACGCCGTCAGTAGGGGTGCGGAGACCCAGTACTTC. Its protein is CASSPTRDAVSRGAETQYF.

This clonotype occurred many times. The CDR3 region has the DNA TGCAGCGTTGAAGATCTGGGGGAGACCCAGTACTTC. Protein product: CSVEDLGETQYF. The genes are TRBV29-1 and TRBJ2-5; no definite D call. Per germline, CDR1 SQVTM and CDR2 ANQGSEA. This CDR3 has 12 amino acids. V gave up 0 bases and J gave up 5 bases, with 7 bases separating them.

In this sample, this clonotype turned up a few times. V is TRBV12-3 or TRBV12-4 and J is TRBJ1-1; D is uncertain. V was trimmed by 6 bases and J by 1 base, leaving 6 bases between them. This CDR3 has 12 residues. The CDR3 nucleotides read TGTGCCAGCAGGGACTGGAACACTGAAGCTTTCTTT. It yields the protein CASRDWNTEAFF.

The chain carries TRBV11-2 and TRBJ2-7, with 8 bases aligning to TRBD1. The CDR3 covers 16 residues. Germline V gene lookup returns CDR1 SGHAT and CDR2 FQNNGV. Unmatched junction bases numbered 5, after V lost 1 base and J lost 0 bases. The CDR3 DNA sequence: TGTGCCAGCAGCTTAGTCGGGACAGGCTTCTCCTACGAGCAGTACTTC. Translation gives CASSLVGTGFSYEQYF.

This clonotype appeared many times. The chain couples TRBV7-8 to TRBJ1-5; tentative D call: TRBD1 (5 bases). The CDR3 loop spans 13 amino acids. V was shortened by 1 base and J by 5 bases, with 6 bases between the two germline ends. Germline V gene data show CDR1 as SGHVS and CDR2 as FQNEAQ. As DNA, the CDR3 is TGTGCCAGCAGCTTAGGGACACATCAGCCCCAGCATTTT. As protein: CASSLGTHQPQHF.

This clonotype was recorded many times. This chain links TRBV28 with TRBJ2-7, with a possible D match to TRBD2 (5 bases). Germline V gives CDR1 MDHEN, CDR2 SYDVKM. This CDR3 has 16 residues. Trimming took off 2 bases at V and 2 bases at J, with 16 bases between the two ends. CDR3 sequence reads: CASSLRGVVATYEQYF. CDR3 coding DNA: TGTGCCAGCAGTTTACGGGGAGTGGTAGCGACCTACGAGCAGTACTTC.

This clonotype has ten or more counts. This chain links TRBV12-3 or TRBV12-4 with TRBJ1-2; D might be TRBD1 (6 bases). With 1 base removed from V and 4 bases from J, the gap between germline ends came to 16 bases. This CDR3 is built from 16 residues. CDR3 DNA sequence: TGTGCCAGCAGTTTAGGGTTCGGACAGCAATTCTATGGCTACACCTTC. Its protein product is CASSLGFGQQFYGYTF.

The chain employs TRBV10-3 and TRBJ1-1; D gene unclear. V shed 4 bases and J shed 0 bases, with 15 bases lying between them. Germline lookup yields CDR1 ENHRY and CDR2 SYGVKD. The CDR3 extends over 16 amino acids. The CDR3 sequence: CAISVLASGMNTEAFF. CDR3 DNA sequence: TGTGCCATCAGTGTTTTGGCGTCAGGCATGAACACTGAAGCTTTCTTT.

This clonotype was seen ten or more times. The chain is built from TRBV7-2 and TRBJ2-5; D is possibly TRBD1 or TRBD2 (5 bases each). Germline CDR1 is SGHTA and CDR2 is FQGNSA. The ends were cut back, 5 bases at V and 5 bases at J, with 9 bases in the middle. The CDR3 runs 12 residues. In DNA form, the CDR3 reads TGTGCCAGCAGCCCGTGGGGGGAGACCCAGTACTTC. Translating gives CASSPWGETQYF.

This rearrangement joins TRBV4-2 to TRBJ1-1; TRBD1 matches at 7 bases. The germline V gene encodes CDR1 LGHNA and CDR2 YNFKEQ. The CDR3 contains 18 residues. After removal of 5 bases from V and 0 bases from J, the junction contained 15 bases not matched to a gene. The chain's CDR3 is CASSDTTRTGLMNTEAFF. The CDR3, as DNA: TGTGCCAGCAGCGACACGACGCGGACAGGCCTCATGAACACTGAAGCTTTCTTT.

A few counts support this clonotype. The chain joins TRBV20-1 to TRBJ2-7, with TRBD2 matching 7 bases. After removal of 2 bases from V and 5 bases from J, the junction contained 12 bases not matched to a gene. There are 15 residues in the CDR3. Germline CDR1 and CDR2: DFQATT and SNEGSKA (reference sequence). Here the CDR3 reads CSARPTSAVRNEQYF. The CDR3 DNA reads TGCAGTGCTAGACCTACTAGCGCCGTCCGAAACGAGCAGTACTTC.

This clonotype was counted between two and nine times. DNA of the CDR3: TGTGCCAGCAGCCCTGGGGGGACTAGCGGGAGTCACACCGGGGAGCTGTTTTTT. Its protein product is CASSPGGTSGSHTGELFF. The rearrangement links TRBV28 to TRBJ2-2, with TRBD2 matching 14 bases. The CDR3 has 18 residues. The germline V gene has CDR1 MDHEN and CDR2 SYDVKM. The trim removed 6 bases at V and 3 bases at J, leaving 9 bases unmatched.

This clonotype came up many times. V gene TRBV3-1 combines with J gene TRBJ1-4; D not certain. Deletions cut 1 base from V and 1 base from J, with 7 bases between. Germline CDR1 reads LGHDT; CDR2 reads YNNKEL (reference sequence). This CDR3 region has 15 residues. CDR3 sequence (DNA): TGTGCCAGCAGCCAAGGGGCGGGAACTAATGAAAAACTGTTTTTT. Amino acids: CASSQGAGTNEKLFF.

This clonotype was picked up a small number of times. This rearrangement joins TRBV15 to TRBJ2-6, with D uncertain. Between the trimmed V and J ends, which lost 1 base and 2 bases, there was a span of 0 bases. CDR3 length: 13 residues. Germline CDR1 is LNHNV and CDR2 is YYDKDF (reference sequence). The CDR3 coding sequence is TGTGCCACCAGCAGAGCTGGGGCCAACGTCCTGACTTTC. This encodes CATSRAGANVLTF. Full variable domain (outside the CDR3, taken from reference TRBV15 and TRBJ2-6): DAMVIQNPRYQVTQFGKPVTLSCSQTLNHNVMYWYQQKSSQAPKLLFHYYDKDFNNEADTPDNFQSRRPNTSFCFLDIRSPGLGDTAMYLCATSRAGANVLTFGAGSRLTVL.

This clonotype was seen many times. The chain uses TRBV7-9 and TRBJ2-7; 7 nucleotides line up with TRBD1. The germline gives CDR1 SEHNR, CDR2 FQNEAQ (reference sequence). The CDR3 is 11 amino acids. The ends lost 5 bases at V and 7 bases at J; junction bases unmatched: 2. CDR3 in DNA: TGTGCCAGCAGCCCAGGGGGAGAGCAGTACTTC. This encodes CASSPGGEQYF.

This clonotype was counted ten times or more. The gene calls are TRBV28 and TRBJ1-4; no clear D gene. V lost 6 bases and J lost 8, with 22 bases in between. CDR3 length: 16 residues. The germline V gene has CDR1 MDHEN and CDR2 SYDVKM. The CDR3: CASRPSFLTKREKLFF. CDR3 sequence (DNA): TGTGCCAGCAGACCCTCCTTTTTGACCAAGAGGGAAAAACTGTTTTTT.